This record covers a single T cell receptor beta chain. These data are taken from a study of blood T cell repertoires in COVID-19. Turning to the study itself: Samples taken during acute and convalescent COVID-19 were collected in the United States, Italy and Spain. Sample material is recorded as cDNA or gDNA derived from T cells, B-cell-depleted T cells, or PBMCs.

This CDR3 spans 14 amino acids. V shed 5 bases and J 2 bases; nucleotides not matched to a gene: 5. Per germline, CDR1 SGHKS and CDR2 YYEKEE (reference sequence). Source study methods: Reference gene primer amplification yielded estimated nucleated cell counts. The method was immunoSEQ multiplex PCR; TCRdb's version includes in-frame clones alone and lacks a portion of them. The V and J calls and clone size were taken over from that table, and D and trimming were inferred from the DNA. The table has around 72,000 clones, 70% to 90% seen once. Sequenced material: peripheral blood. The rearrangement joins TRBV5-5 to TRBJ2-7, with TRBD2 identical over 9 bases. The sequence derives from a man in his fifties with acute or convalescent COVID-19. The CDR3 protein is CASRPGLATYEQYF. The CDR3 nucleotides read TGTGCCAGCAGGCCGGGACTAGCAACCTACGAGCAGTACTTC.